The T cell receptor beta chain described here comes from a study of tumor-infiltrating lymphocytes in primary liver carcinoma (dated by TCRdb to the late 2010s). Background for the entire study: Between late 2015 and March 2016, 4 or 5 patients in China with histopathologically diagnosed primary liver carcinoma had their tumors surgically resected. For each liver tumor, the study sampled five regions along with adjacent normal tissue and blood, and applied TCRbeta repertoire sequencing, expression microarrays and whole-exome sequencing. Tumors of the five patients were stage T1-T3 N0M0 with maximum diameters of roughly 4.2 to 11 cm. Repertoires from technical replicates were highly reproducible, with mean shared-clone rates roughly 0.86 and correlation coefficients above 0.95. TCRbeta repertoire sequencing covered 35 specimens from 5 patients: some 25 tumor regions, 5 adjacent noncancerous liver tissues and 5 peripheral blood samples. Each sample produced roughly 3.65 to 8 million productive TCRbeta reads, and read depth showed no significant difference between tissue types. Of the five patients, three men and two women aged 30 to 69 years, four had hepatocellular carcinoma and one had combined HCC and intrahepatic cholangiocarcinoma. Study-level results and caveats: A significantly larger repertoire fraction was made up by the top 250 clones in tumors than in blood (p = 0.039). Repertoire overlap was higher between tumor regions (mean about 35%) than tumor-adjacent (approximately 17%) or tumor-blood (14%) pairs, consistent with antigen-driven expansion. Only 4 or 5 patients were included in the study, and the authors note that the findings should be validated in a larger study. Only the TCR beta chain was sequenced, which likely underestimates true repertoire diversity because unpaired alpha chains were not captured. Since the samples were bulk and unsorted, there was no way to compare CD4+ and CD8+ T cell repertoires.

Blood RNA was extracted from unsorted whole blood using TRIzol reagent, and germline DNA was obtained with the DNeasy Blood & Tissue kit. Patients had chronic HBV infection and were treatment-naive at sampling. Around 4 milliliters of peripheral blood were collected into K2EDTA tubes before surgery. The CDR3 numbers 13 amino acids, ends counted. Just CDR3 DNA is preserved here, 39 bases in frame from base 1. The germline V gene gives CDR1 as SGHAT and CDR2 as FQNNGV. Using a constant-region primer and ProtoScript II reverse transcriptase, TCRbeta-specific cDNA was reverse-transcribed from around 500 ng total RNA. TCRbeta libraries were built with three nested multiplex PCR rounds, a slightly modified ARM-PCR procedure. Multiplex TRBV1-TRBV30 forward primers and a Cbeta reverse primer were used in the first two PCR rounds, each of which was run for around 9 cycles. A final 25-cycle PCR with Deep VentR polymerase added sample barcodes and Illumina adapters. Amplicons of 200-500 bp were gel-purified with a QIAquick gel extraction kit before sequencing. The TCRbeta amplicons were sequenced with 250-bp paired-end reads on an Illumina HiSeq 2500. From the authors' description of their analysis: Trimmomatic v0.33 was used to quality-trim the reads, and FLASH v1.2.11 was used to merge paired reads so that full CDR3 sequences could be recovered. V, D and J germline segments were assigned to the rearranged TCRbeta sequences using MiGEC v1.2.1b. VDJtools v1.0.0 computed clonotype statistics and Shannon-Wiener diversity indices. Except for diversity analysis, only the 250 most abundant clonotypes of each sample were used in subsequent analyses to reduce sampling bias. TCRdb itself trimmed the public reads at Q25 with fastp, ran MiXCR and retained productive beta chains. Each CDR3 protein gets just one entry, which takes the most common genes and DNA from the rows behind it. None of the V and J calls come from the authors' own analysis; TCRdb made them. The sample includes around 170,000 distinct CDR3 sequences, with about 60% observed a single time. Jointly, the top ten make up around 68% of the sample.

Worth noting for this clonotype: Which antigen it targets is not known. As the CDR3 is not closed by the conserved phenylalanine or tryptophan, this likely results from a read error.

The rearrangement combines TRBV11-2 with TRBJ2-7, with the D gene not clear enough to name. Sequenced sample: peripheral blood. This sequence was found in a man aged 40-49 years with primary liver carcinoma and hepatitis B virus infection. CDR3 region: CASSPSASYGQYL. The nucleotide sequence is given as TGTGCCAGCAGCCCCAGTGCCTCCTACGGGCAGTACCTC.